A single sample is the source of the 15 T cell receptor beta chains below, sequenced in a study of CD8+ T cells in alopecia areata. Sequencing templates came from extracted RNA that was reverse transcribed into cDNA. Assay used: immunoSEQ multiplex PCR; TCRdb lists only in-frame clones, some missing. Here the sample spans 200,000 or so clones, approximately 60% being singletons. Input material: CD8+ T cells sorted from blood. Receptor source: a human donor in good health.

The chain uses TRBV10-3 and TRBJ1-1; D is undetermined. Germline values: CDR1 ENHRY, CDR2 SYGVKD. V was pared by 6 bases and J by 2 bases, with 10 bases between. This CDR3 region has 13 residues. In nucleotides, the CDR3 is TGTGCCATCAGGGTTGGCCCTAACACTGAAGCTTTCTTT. Translating it yields CAIRVGPNTEAFF.

This clone was seen a handful of times. The chain joins TRBV5-6 to TRBJ1-5; 10 bases line up with TRBD1. Germline loops: CDR1 SGHDT, CDR2 YYEEEE. The CDR3 is 16 residues long. With 5 bases clipped from V and 6 bases from J, the junction kept 11 bases outside the gene matches. This CDR3 reads CASSPDRGNSGQPQHF. The CDR3 DNA reads as TGTGCCAGCAGTCCGGACAGGGGGAATTCAGGTCAGCCCCAGCATTTT.

The table lists this clone with a few counts. The genes are TRBV28 and TRBJ1-1; D call uncertain. The CDR3 extends over 15 amino acids. Germline CDR1 is MDHEN and CDR2 is SYDVKM. The V end lost 2 bases, the J end lost 0 bases, and 10 bases lay between the germline ends. The CDR3 sequence: CASSLKVRVNTEAFF. The DNA of the CDR3 is TGTGCCAGCAGTTTAAAGGTTCGAGTGAACACTGAAGCTTTCTTT.

This chain links TRBV7-9 with TRBJ2-5; no clear D. Trimming removed 3 bases from V and 5 bases from J, with 1 base in between. The germline V gene has CDR1 SEHNR and CDR2 FQNEAQ (reference sequence). The CDR3 runs 10 residues. CDR3 coding DNA: TGTGCCAGCAGCTTGGAGACCCAGTACTTC. Protein product: CASSLETQYF.

The chain uses TRBV29-1 and TRBJ2-5, with no clear D. The germline CDR1 and CDR2 sequences are SQVTM and ANQGSEA. CDR3 length: 14 residues. Trimming took 3 bases from V and 1 from J, leaving 12 bases between them. As DNA, the CDR3 is TGCAGCGTTGAGGGGTTGAAGAGCCAAGAGACCCAGTACTTC. Its translation is CSVEGLKSQETQYF.

The chain joins TRBV13 to TRBJ1-1, with 8 bases that match TRBD1. There are 16 residues in the CDR3. Per germline, CDR1 PRHDT and CDR2 FYEKMQ (reference sequence). The ends lost 0 bases at V and 3 bases at J; junction bases unmatched: 6. This chain's CDR3 is CASSLGSGGADTEAFF. The CDR3 region has the DNA TGTGCCAGCAGCTTAGGCTCAGGGGGCGCTGACACTGAAGCTTTCTTT. The full variable domain, its missing parts supplied by reference TRBV13 and TRBJ1-1, is AAGVIQSPRHLIKEKRETATLKCYPIPRHDTVYWYQQGPGQDPQFLISFYEKMQSDKGSIPDRFSAQQFSDYHSELNMSSLELGDSALYFCASSLGSGGADTEAFFGQGTRLTVV.

The genes are TRBV4-2 and TRBJ1-1, with D tentatively TRBD1 (5 bases). This CDR3 is built from 13 residues. V was pared by 5 bases and J by 1 base, with 8 bases between. Germline lookup yields CDR1 LGHNA and CDR2 YNFKEQ. The CDR3 coding sequence is TGTGCCAGCAGCACCACAGGGAACACTGAAGCTTTCTTT. This translates into CASSTTGNTEAFF.

This clone has only a few counts. This rearrangement joins TRBV11-2 to TRBJ2-5; TRBD2 might be the D (6 bases). Germline V CDR1 and CDR2: SGHAT, FQNNGV. This CDR3 is 15 amino acids long. V lost 5 bases, J lost 5 bases, and 18 bases lay in between. CDR3 coding DNA: TGTGCCAGCAGCAGGGCCCTAGCGTCGGCCGAGACCCAGTACTTC. This gives the protein CASSRALASAETQYF.

The V call is TRBV11-2, the J call TRBJ2-1; D is possibly TRBD2 (7 bases). Germline CDR1 reads SGHAT; CDR2 reads FQNNGV. The CDR3 length is 15 residues. Trimming shortened V by 3 bases and J by 2 bases, and 11 bases separated the two germline ends. The CDR3 sequence is CASSLGGPPYNEQFF. The CDR3 DNA is TGTGCCAGCAGCTTGGGGGGGCCCCCCTACAATGAGCAGTTCTTC.

V is TRBV9 and J is TRBJ2-1; no clear D. This CDR3 has 13 amino acids. Germline V gene data show CDR1 as SGDLS and CDR2 as YYNGEE. Deletions cut 4 bases from V and 0 bases from J, with 5 bases between. This chain's CDR3 is CASSTDSYNEQFF. DNA of the CDR3: TGTGCCAGCAGCACGGACTCCTACAATGAGCAGTTCTTC.

The chain recombines TRBV30 with TRBJ1-1; possibly TRBD1 for D (5 bases). The CDR3 spans 13 residues. V was trimmed by 2 bases and J by 5 bases, leaving 12 bases between them. Germline CDR1 is GTSNPN and CDR2 is SVGIG (reference sequence). Here the CDR3 DNA reads TGTGCCTGGAGTCAGGGCGTGAGGACTGAAGCTTTCTTT. This encodes CAWSQGVRTEAFF.

This rearrangement joins TRBV27 to TRBJ2-7; 7 bases agree with TRBD2. J was trimmed by 2 bases and V by 5 bases; bases with no gene match: 3. The germline CDR1 and CDR2 sequences are MNHEY and SMNVEV (reference sequence). The CDR3 runs 13 residues. CDR3 DNA: TGTGCCAGCAGTCACCGGGGGGCCTACGAGCAGTACTTC. Its protein product is CASSHRGAYEQYF.

The chain recombines TRBV28 with TRBJ1-2; D gene uncertain. From germline, CDR1 is MDHEN and CDR2 SYDVKM. V lost 3 bases and J lost 1, with 3 bases in between. This CDR3 region has 12 residues. CDR3 bases: TGTGCCAGCAGTTTTGATAACTATGGCTACACCTTC. This encodes CASSFDNYGYTF.

This clone was found once. The CDR3 here is CASSQERGANYGYTF. The DNA for the CDR3 is TGCGCCAGCAGCCAAGAGCGGGGCGCTAACTATGGCTACACCTTC. V is TRBV4-1 and J is TRBJ1-2, with D possibly being TRBD1 (5 bases). Trimming left V 0 bases short and J 0 bases short, with 8 bases between. The CDR3 consists of 15 residues. The germline V gene has CDR1 MGHRA and CDR2 YSYEKL.

The chain carries TRBV5-4 and TRBJ2-5, with D perhaps being TRBD1 or TRBD2 (6 bases each). Trimming pared 0 bases from V and 4 bases from J, leaving 10 bases between. Germline V CDR1 and CDR2: SGHNT, YYREEE (reference sequence). This CDR3 comprises 14 residues. The CDR3 DNA follows: TGTGCCAGCAGCTTGGCCCGGGGGCGAGAGACCCAGTACTTC. Protein sequence: CASSLARGRETQYF. The whole variable domain, remainder taken from reference TRBV5-4 and TRBJ2-5, is ETGVTQSPTHLIKTRGQQVTLRCSSQSGHNTVSWYQQALGQGPQFIFQYYREEENGRGNFPPRFSGLQFPNYSSELNVNALELDDSALYLCASSLARGRETQYFGPGTRLLVL.